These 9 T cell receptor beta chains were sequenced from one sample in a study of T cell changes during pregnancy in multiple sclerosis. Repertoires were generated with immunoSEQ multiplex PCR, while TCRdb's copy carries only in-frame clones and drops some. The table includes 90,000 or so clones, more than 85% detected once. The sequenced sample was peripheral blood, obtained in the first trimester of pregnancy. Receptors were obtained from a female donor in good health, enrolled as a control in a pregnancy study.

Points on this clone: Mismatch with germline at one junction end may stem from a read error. CDR3 loop: CASSWRGTGNSPPHF. The CDR3 DNA sequence: TGTGCCAGCAGTTGGAGAGGGACAGGTAATTCACCCCCCCACTTT. The V gene is TRBV6-5, the J gene TRBJ1-6; TRBD1 matches at 8 bases. The germline V gene has CDR1 MNHEY and CDR2 SVGAGI. There are 15 residues in the CDR3.

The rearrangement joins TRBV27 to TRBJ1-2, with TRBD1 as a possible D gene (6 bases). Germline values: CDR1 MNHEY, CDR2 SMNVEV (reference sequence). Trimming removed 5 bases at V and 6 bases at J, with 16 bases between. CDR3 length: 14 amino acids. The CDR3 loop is CASSLVGGANGYTF. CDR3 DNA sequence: TGTGCCAGCAGTCTGGTTGGGGGGGCGAATGGCTACACCTTC.

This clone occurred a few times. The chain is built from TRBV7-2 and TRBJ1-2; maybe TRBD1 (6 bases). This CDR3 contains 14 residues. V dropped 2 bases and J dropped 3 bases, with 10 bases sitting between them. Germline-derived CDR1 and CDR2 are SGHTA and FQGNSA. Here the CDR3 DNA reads TGTGCCAGCAGCTTATTCGAGGGGGACTATGGCTACACCTTC. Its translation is CASSLFEGDYGYTF. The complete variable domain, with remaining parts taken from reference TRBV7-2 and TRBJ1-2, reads GAGVSQSPSNKVTEKGKDVELRCDPISGHTALYWYRQSLGQGLEFLIYFQGNSAPDKSGLPSDRFSAERTGGSVSTLTIQRTQQEDSAVYLCASSLFEGDYGYTFGSGTRLTVV.

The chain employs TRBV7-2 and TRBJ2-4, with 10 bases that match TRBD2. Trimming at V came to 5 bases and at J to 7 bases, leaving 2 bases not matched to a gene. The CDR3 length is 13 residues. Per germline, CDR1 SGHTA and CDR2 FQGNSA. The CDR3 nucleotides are TGTGCCAGCAGCCCGGGACTAGCGAACATTCAGTACTTC. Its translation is CASSPGLANIQYF.

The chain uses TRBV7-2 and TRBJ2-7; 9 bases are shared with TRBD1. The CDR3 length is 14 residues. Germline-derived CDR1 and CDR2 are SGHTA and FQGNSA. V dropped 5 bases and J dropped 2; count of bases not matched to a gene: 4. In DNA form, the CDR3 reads TGTGCCAGCAGCATCGGGACAGGGACCTACGAGCAGTACTTC. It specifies CASSIGTGTYEQYF.

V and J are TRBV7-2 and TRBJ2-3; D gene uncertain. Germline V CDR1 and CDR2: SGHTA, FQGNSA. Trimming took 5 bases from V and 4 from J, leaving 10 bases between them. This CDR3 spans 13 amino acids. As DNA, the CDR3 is TGTGCCAGCAGCCATTGGCGGTCAGATACGCAGTATTTT. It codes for CASSHWRSDTQYF. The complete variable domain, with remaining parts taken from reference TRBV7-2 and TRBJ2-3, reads GAGVSQSPSNKVTEKGKDVELRCDPISGHTALYWYRQSLGQGLEFLIYFQGNSAPDKSGLPSDRFSAERTGGSVSTLTIQRTQQEDSAVYLCASSHWRSDTQYFGPGTRLTVL.

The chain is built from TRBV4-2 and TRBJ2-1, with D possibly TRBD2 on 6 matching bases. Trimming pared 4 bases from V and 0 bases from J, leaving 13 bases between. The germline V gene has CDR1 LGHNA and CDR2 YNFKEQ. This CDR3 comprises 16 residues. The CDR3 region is CASSLRRGSSYNEQFF. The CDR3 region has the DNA TGTGCCAGCAGCCTCCGTCGGGGGAGCTCCTACAATGAGCAGTTCTTC.

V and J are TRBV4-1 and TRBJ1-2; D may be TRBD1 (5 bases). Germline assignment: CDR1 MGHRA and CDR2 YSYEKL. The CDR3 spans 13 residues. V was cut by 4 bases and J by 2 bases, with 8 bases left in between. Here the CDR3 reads CASSRQGNYGYTF. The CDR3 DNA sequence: TGCGCCAGCAGCCGGCAGGGAAACTATGGCTACACCTTC.

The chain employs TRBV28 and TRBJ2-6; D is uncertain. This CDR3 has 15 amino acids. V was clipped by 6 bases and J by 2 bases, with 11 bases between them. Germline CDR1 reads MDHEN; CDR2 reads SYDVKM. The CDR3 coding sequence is TGTGCCAGCAGCCCTCATAGCCCTGGGGCCAACGTCCTGACTTTC. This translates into CASSPHSPGANVLTF. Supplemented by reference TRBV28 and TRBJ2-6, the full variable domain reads DVKVTQSSRYLVKRTGEKVFLECVQDMDHENMFWYRQDPGLGLRLIYFSYDVKMKEKGDIPEGYSVSREKKERFSLILESASTNQTSMYLCASSPHSPGANVLTFGAGSRLTVL.